This passage covers 27 T cell receptor beta chains from one sample sequenced in a study of cytomegalovirus exposure and HLA in healthy donors. 13 Jbeta primers and 60 Vbeta primers were used for the PCR. TCRdb's table, derived via immunoSEQ multiplex PCR, lists solely in-frame clones and lacks some. The data show about 130,000 clones, around three quarters seen once. Sequencing was carried out using PBMCs. These receptors originate from a woman in her sixties in good health and CMV-seropositive.

The chain links TRBV27 to TRBJ2-2, with D perhaps TRBD1 (6 bases). The V gene lost 6 bases and the J gene lost 4 bases, with 21 bases spanning the gap. CDR1 is MNHEY, CDR2 SMNVEV, per germline (reference sequence). The CDR3 runs 17 residues. The CDR3 spells CASSRTLTPGATGELFF. CDR3 bases: TGTGCCAGCAGCCGCACACTGACCCCAGGGGCCACCGGGGAGCTGTTTTTT.

The J gene is TRBJ2-1, the V gene TRBV11-2; unclear D gene. Germline lookup yields CDR1 SGHAT and CDR2 FQNNGV. The CDR3 loop spans 12 amino acids. V lost 5 bases and J 3 bases, leaving 5 bases between the germline ends. Here the CDR3 reads CASSPFYNEQFF. The CDR3 nucleotides read TGTGCCAGCAGCCCATTCTACAATGAGCAGTTCTTC.

The CDR3 DNA reads as TGCGCCAGCAGCTGGGATAGCGGGAGGAGCTCCTACGAGCAGTACTTC. It codes for CASSWDSGRSSYEQYF. J is TRBJ2-7 and V is TRBV5-1, with 10 positions matching TRBD2. After removal of 3 bases from V and 0 bases from J, the junction contained 6 bases not matched to a gene. This CDR3 is 16 amino acids long. Per germline, CDR1 SGHRS and CDR2 YFSETQ.

The chain has TRBV2 and TRBJ2-7, with D unclear. This CDR3 spans 11 amino acids. The V end was cut by 6 bases, the J end by 7 bases, with 10 bases between. CDR1 SNHLY and CDR2 FYNNEI come from the germline V gene. CDR3 protein: CASRQWWEQYF. In DNA, the CDR3 is TGTGCCAGCAGACAGTGGTGGGAGCAGTACTTC.

Only one count was recorded for this clone. The genes are TRBV9 and TRBJ2-7; 7 nucleotides match TRBD1. J gave up 3 bases and V 4 bases, and 4 bases lay outside the gene matches. The germline CDR1 and CDR2 sequences are SGDLS and YYNGEE. The CDR3 totals 13 residues. CDR3 residues: CASSLGQFYEQYF. CDR3 DNA sequence: TGTGCCAGCAGCCTGGGACAGTTCTACGAGCAGTACTTC. Full variable domain (remainder filled in from reference TRBV9 and TRBJ2-7): DSGVTQTPKHLITATGQRVTLRCSPRSGDLSVYWYQQSLDQGLQFLIQYYNGEERAKGNILERFSAQQFPDLHSELNLSSLELGDSALYFCASSLGQFYEQYFGPGTRLTVT.

The V gene is TRBV7-2, the J gene TRBJ2-3, with D possibly matching TRBD2 (6 bases). The V end was cut by 1 base, the J end by 2 bases, with 10 bases between. Germline V CDR1 and CDR2: SGHTA, FQGNSA. This CDR3 contains 15 residues. The CDR3 nucleotides read TGTGCCAGCAGCTTAGGGGCTAGCGTCACAGATACGCAGTATTTT. Its protein product is CASSLGASVTDTQYF.

This clone was picked up a small number of times. V and J are TRBV19 and TRBJ2-1; 12 bases are a match to TRBD1. The trim removed 5 bases at V and 4 bases at J, leaving 3 bases unmatched. From germline, CDR1 is LNHDA and CDR2 SQIVND (reference sequence). This CDR3 spans 15 amino acids. The CDR3 spells CASSPGQGAYNEQFF. The CDR3 DNA reads as TGTGCCAGTAGTCCGGGACAGGGGGCTTACAATGAGCAGTTCTTC.

The J gene is TRBJ2-7, the V gene TRBV5-1; D gene ambiguous. The CDR3 sequence is 13 residues long. V lost 0 bases and J lost 3, with 7 bases in between. Germline-derived CDR1 and CDR2 are SGHRS and YFSETQ. The CDR3 region has the DNA TGCGCCAGCAGCTTGGTTGCTAACTACGAGCAGTACTTC. Translation: CASSLVANYEQYF.

The sample holds a few counts of this clone. The chain links TRBV5-4 to TRBJ2-3, with 10 bases identical to TRBD2. There are 16 residues in the CDR3. Looked up from germline, CDR1 is SGHNT and CDR2 is YYREEE (reference sequence). The ends lost 1 base at V and 5 bases at J; junction bases unmatched: 7. The DNA for the CDR3 is TGTGCCAGCAGCTTGTTATTAGCGGGGGGAGGAGATACGCAGTATTTT. It specifies CASSLLLAGGGDTQYF.

J is TRBJ1-3 and V is TRBV6-5, with D hard to call. Germline loops: CDR1 MNHEY, CDR2 SVGAGI. Trimming took off 6 bases at V and 0 bases at J, with 9 bases between the two ends. The CDR3 is 14 amino acids. CDR3 nucleotide sequence: TGTGCCAGCAGGCTACCCTACTCTGGAAACACCATATATTTT. Its translation: CASRLPYSGNTIYF.

This chain links TRBV27 with TRBJ2-5; weak D call: TRBD1 (6 bases). The assigned J gene may be wrong: the sequence end matches TRBJ2-7 better. The length of the CDR3 is 14 residues. Germline V CDR1 and CDR2: MNHEY, SMNVEV (reference sequence). CDR3 residues: CASSPRDITYEQYF. The CDR3 DNA sequence: TGTGCCAGCAGTCCCCGGGACATTACCTACGAGCAGTACTTC.

In this sample, this clone turned up a few times. This rearrangement joins TRBV7-8 to TRBJ2-2; TRBD2 is a possible D gene (7 bases). The CDR3 is made up of 16 amino acids. Per the germline V gene, CDR1 is SGHVS and CDR2 is FQNEAQ. V shed 0 bases and J shed 5 bases, with 13 bases lying between them. CDR3 DNA sequence: TGTGCCAGCAGCTTAGCGGGGCGGGGGCCTACCGGGGAGCTGTTTTTT. This codes for CASSLAGRGPTGELFF.

The CDR3 DNA reads TGTGCCAGCAGCCGCGGGGGGAACACTGAAGCTTTCTTT. It encodes CASSRGGNTEAFF. This chain connects TRBV5-8 to TRBJ1-1, with a possible D match to TRBD1 (5 bases). Between the trimmed V and J ends, which lost 4 bases and 1 base, there was a span of 8 bases. This CDR3 contains 13 residues. Germline V gives CDR1 SGHTS, CDR2 YDEGEE.

The V gene is TRBV7-3, the J gene TRBJ2-1, with D possibly TRBD2 on 6 matching bases. This CDR3 contains 15 residues. Germline V gene lookup returns CDR1 SGHTA and CDR2 FQGTGA. V shed 0 bases and J shed 0 bases, with 6 bases lying between them. The CDR3 sequence is CASSLTGSSYNEQFF. CDR3 coding DNA: TGTGCCAGCAGCTTAACCGGGAGCTCCTACAATGAGCAGTTCTTC.

The chain combines TRBV7-9 with TRBJ2-3; 7 bases align to TRBD2. Germline values: CDR1 SEHNR, CDR2 FQNEAQ (reference sequence). The CDR3 spans 15 residues. The ends lost 1 base at V and 6 bases at J; junction bases unmatched: 7. CDR3 nucleotide sequence: TGTGCCAGCAGCTTAGGAAGGGACTATGAGGATACGCAGTATTTT. Translation: CASSLGRDYEDTQYF.

This sequence joins TRBV7-2 and TRBJ2-2, with 10 positions matching TRBD1. CDR1 is SGHTA and CDR2 is FQGNSA in the germline V gene. Trimming took 5 bases from V and 7 from J; bases not matched to a gene: 7. This CDR3 is built from 15 residues. The CDR3 sequence is CASSTRQGADGELFF. The CDR3 nucleotides are TGTGCCAGCAGCACCCGACAGGGGGCGGACGGGGAGCTGTTTTTT.

The gene calls are TRBV10-2 and TRBJ1-2; D gene uncertain. V was pared by 4 bases and J by 5 bases, with 11 bases between. Per the germline V gene, CDR1 is WSHSY and CDR2 is SAAADI. The CDR3 consists of 13 residues. CDR3 sequence reads: CASSVALPYGYTF. The CDR3 DNA follows: TGCGCCAGCAGTGTTGCGTTGCCGTATGGCTACACCTTC.

The chain combines TRBV7-6 with TRBJ2-3; TRBD1 agrees at 9 bases. The V gene's germline CDR1 is SGHVS and CDR2 FNYEAQ. V was pared by 5 bases and J by 3 bases, with 6 bases of the junction left unmatched. This CDR3 has 15 residues. DNA for the CDR3: TGTGCCAGCAGCCCACGGACAGGGGCAACAGATACGCAGTATTTT. It encodes CASSPRTGATDTQYF.

Here the CDR3 DNA reads TGTGCCAGCAGCAAGACAGGTGATGGTCAGCCCCAGCATTTT. It translates to CASSKTGDGQPQHF. The gene calls are TRBV2 and TRBJ1-5; D might be TRBD1 (6 bases). Trimming removed 6 bases at V and 6 bases at J, with 15 bases between. The germline V gene encodes CDR1 SNHLY and CDR2 FYNNEI. The CDR3 sequence is 14 residues long.

The chain combines TRBV5-1 with TRBJ1-2; D might be TRBD1 (5 bases). Germline V gene sequence: CDR1 SGHRS, CDR2 YFSETQ. The germline V and J ends were trimmed by 4 bases and 8 bases, with 12 bases remaining between them. There are 12 residues in the CDR3. CDR3 sequence (DNA): TGCGCCAGCAGCCCGCAGGGCGGCGGCTACACCTTC. This codes for CASSPQGGGYTF.

This chain links TRBV6-5 with TRBJ1-4, with 8 bases identical to TRBD1. The V gene end was trimmed by 1 base and the J gene end by 8 bases; junction bases not matched to a gene: 6. CDR3 length equals 15 residues. Germline CDR1 MNHEY, CDR2 SVGAGI. CDR3: CASSYYQGALEKLFF. DNA for the CDR3: TGTGCCAGCAGTTACTACCAGGGGGCGTTGGAAAAACTGTTTTTT.

This clone was detected only a few times. The chain carries TRBV27 and TRBJ2-7; possibly TRBD1 for D (6 bases). Germline V gene sequence: CDR1 MNHEY, CDR2 SMNVEV (reference sequence). Trimming removed 6 bases from V and 7 bases from J, with 25 bases in between. The CDR3 is 16 amino acids. This CDR3 is CASSPGPWTATYEQYF. The CDR3 bases are TGTGCCAGCAGCCCAGGCCCGTGGACAGCAACTTATGAGCAGTACTTC.

The gene calls are TRBV7-3 and TRBJ2-1, with 8 bases matching TRBD2. The CDR3 loop spans 14 amino acids. After removal of 1 base from V and 9 bases from J, the junction contained 5 bases not matched to a gene. Per the germline V gene, CDR1 is SGHTA and CDR2 is FQGTGA. CDR3 coding DNA: TGTGCCAGCAGCTTAATGGGGACTAGTAGTGAGCAGTTCTTC. Translation: CASSLMGTSSEQFF.

This chain uses TRBV12-5 with TRBJ2-5; D is undetermined. V was clipped by 8 bases and J by 1 base, with 8 bases between them. The CDR3 covers 12 residues. CDR1 is LGHNT and CDR2 is FRNRAP in the germline V gene. CDR3 bases: TGTGCTAGTTCACAGTCCCAAGAGACCCAGTACTTC. It codes for CASSQSQETQYF.

The chain employs TRBV19 and TRBJ2-7, with 7 bases aligning to TRBD1. Germline-derived CDR1 and CDR2 are LNHDA and SQIVND (reference sequence). This CDR3 comprises 14 residues. Trimming removed 6 bases from V and 4 bases from J; junction bases left unmatched: 9. As DNA, the CDR3 is TGTGCCAGTAGCCCGACAGGGTTCCCTTACGAGCAGTACTTC. It is translated as CASSPTGFPYEQYF.

The chain is built from TRBV2 and TRBJ1-5, with TRBD1 matching 10 bases. This CDR3 region has 15 residues. With V trimmed by 6 bases and J by 9 bases, 11 bases remained unmatched. Germline values: CDR1 SNHLY, CDR2 FYNNEI. CDR3 amino acids: CASRDGTGDLGPQHF. In DNA form, the CDR3 reads TGTGCCAGCAGGGACGGGACAGGGGATTTGGGGCCCCAGCATTTT.

The chain uses TRBV5-4 and TRBJ1-1; 10 bases match TRBD1. Germline V gene data show CDR1 as SGHNT and CDR2 as YYREEE (reference sequence). J lost 5 bases, V lost 5 bases, and 15 bases had no gene match. This CDR3 is built from 17 residues. CDR3 protein: CASSPPLPGQGWTEAFF. CDR3 nucleotide sequence: TGTGCCAGCAGTCCTCCCCTGCCGGGACAGGGGTGGACTGAAGCTTTCTTT.